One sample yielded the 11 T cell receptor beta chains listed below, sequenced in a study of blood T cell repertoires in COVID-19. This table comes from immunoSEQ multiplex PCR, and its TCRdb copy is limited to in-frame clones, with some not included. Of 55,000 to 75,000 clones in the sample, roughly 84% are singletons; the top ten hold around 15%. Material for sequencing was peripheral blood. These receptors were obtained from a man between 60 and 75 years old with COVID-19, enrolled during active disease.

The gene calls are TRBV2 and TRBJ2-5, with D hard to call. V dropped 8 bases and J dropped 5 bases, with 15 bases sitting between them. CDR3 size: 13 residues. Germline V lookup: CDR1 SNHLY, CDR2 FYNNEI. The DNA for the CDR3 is TGTGCCAGCGGAGACGACCACGGGGAGACCCAGTACTTC. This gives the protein CASGDDHGETQYF.

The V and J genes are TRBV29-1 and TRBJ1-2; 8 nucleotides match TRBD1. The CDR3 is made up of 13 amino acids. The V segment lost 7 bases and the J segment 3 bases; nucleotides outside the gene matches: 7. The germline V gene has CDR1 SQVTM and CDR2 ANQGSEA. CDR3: CSALTGDDYGYTF. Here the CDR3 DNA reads TGCAGCGCCCTGACAGGGGACGACTATGGCTACACCTTC.

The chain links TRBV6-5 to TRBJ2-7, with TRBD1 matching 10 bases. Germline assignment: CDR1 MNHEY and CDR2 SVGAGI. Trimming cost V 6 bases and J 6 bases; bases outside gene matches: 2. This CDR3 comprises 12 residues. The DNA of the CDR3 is TGTGCCAGCAGGACAGGGGGCGCCGAGCAGTACTTC. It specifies CASRTGGAEQYF.

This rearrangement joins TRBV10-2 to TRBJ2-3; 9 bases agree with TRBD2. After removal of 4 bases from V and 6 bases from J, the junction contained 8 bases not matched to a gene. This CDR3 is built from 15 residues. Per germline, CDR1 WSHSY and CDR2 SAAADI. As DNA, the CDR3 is TGCGCCAGCAGTGTGGGGCTAGCGGGGCCCGATACGCAGTATTTT. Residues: CASSVGLAGPDTQYF.

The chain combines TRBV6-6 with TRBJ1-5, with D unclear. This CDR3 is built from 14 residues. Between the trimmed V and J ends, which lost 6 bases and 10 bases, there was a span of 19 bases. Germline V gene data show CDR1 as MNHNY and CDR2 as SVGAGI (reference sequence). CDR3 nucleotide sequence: TGTGCCAGCAGCCCCGGTGGAGGTAAGGACCCCCAGCATTTT. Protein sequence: CASSPGGGKDPQHF.

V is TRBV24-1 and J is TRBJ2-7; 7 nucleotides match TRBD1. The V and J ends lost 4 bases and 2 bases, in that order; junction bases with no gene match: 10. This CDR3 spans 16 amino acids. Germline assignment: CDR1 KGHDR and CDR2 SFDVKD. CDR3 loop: CATSERGTDPPYEQYF. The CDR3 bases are TGTGCCACCAGTGAAAGAGGGACAGATCCTCCCTACGAGCAGTACTTC.

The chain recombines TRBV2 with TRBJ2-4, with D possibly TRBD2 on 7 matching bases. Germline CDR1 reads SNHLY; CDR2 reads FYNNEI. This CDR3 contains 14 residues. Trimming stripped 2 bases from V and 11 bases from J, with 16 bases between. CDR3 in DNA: TGTGCCAGCAGTGAAACAGGGAGGGTCCGTTTTCAGTACTTC. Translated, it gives CASSETGRVRFQYF.

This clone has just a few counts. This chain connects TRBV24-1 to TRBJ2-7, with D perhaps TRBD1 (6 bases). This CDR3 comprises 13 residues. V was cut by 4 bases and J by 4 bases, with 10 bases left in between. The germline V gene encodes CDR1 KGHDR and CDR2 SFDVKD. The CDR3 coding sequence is TGTGCCACCAGTGAAGGGACAAAGTACGAGCAGTACTTC. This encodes CATSEGTKYEQYF.

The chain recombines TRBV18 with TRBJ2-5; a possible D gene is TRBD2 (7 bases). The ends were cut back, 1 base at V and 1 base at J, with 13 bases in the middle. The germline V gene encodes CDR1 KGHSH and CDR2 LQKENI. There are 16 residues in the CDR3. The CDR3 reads CASSPRGGTIQETQYF. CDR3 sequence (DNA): TGTGCCAGCTCACCACGGGGGGGGACAATCCAAGAGACCCAGTACTTC.

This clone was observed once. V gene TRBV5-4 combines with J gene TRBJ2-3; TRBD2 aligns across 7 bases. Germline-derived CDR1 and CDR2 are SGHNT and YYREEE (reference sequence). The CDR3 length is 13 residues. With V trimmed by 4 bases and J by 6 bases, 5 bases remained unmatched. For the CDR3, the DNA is TGTGCCAGCAGCCCCGGGGGAGGGGATACGCAGTATTTT. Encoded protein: CASSPGGGDTQYF.

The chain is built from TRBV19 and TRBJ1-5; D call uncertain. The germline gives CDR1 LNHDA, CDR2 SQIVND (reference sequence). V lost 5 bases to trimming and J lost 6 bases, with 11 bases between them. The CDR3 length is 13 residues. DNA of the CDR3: TGTGCCAGTAGTGTCAAAACTCGTCAGCCCCAGCATTTT. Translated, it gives CASSVKTRQPQHF.